This entry lists 11 T cell receptor beta chains sequenced from one sample in a study of PD-1 blockade in classical Hodgkin lymphoma. Some clones are missing from TCRdb's copy, which holds only in-frame ones; the method was immunoSEQ multiplex PCR. The repertoire holds about 90,000 clones, roughly 91% seen once, with about 2.7% in the top ten. All patients experienced relapse after autologous stem cell transplantation, and brentuximab vedotin exposure was variable. Here the sequenced sample was peripheral blood mononuclear cells (PBMCs), taken before the second cycle of nivolumab. The source is a human donor with classical Hodgkin lymphoma.

This chain joins TRBV30 and TRBJ2-1; no clear D. Germline-derived CDR1 and CDR2 are GTSNPN and SVGIG (reference sequence). This CDR3 spans 16 amino acids. Trimming cost V 0 bases and J 6 bases, with 18 bases left between them. CDR3 sequence: CAWSVGPGSTGNEQFF. In DNA form, the CDR3 reads TGTGCCTGGAGTGTGGGCCCTGGTTCCACGGGCAATGAGCAGTTCTTC.

This clone was recorded a few times. The chain links TRBV10-1 to TRBJ1-1; D is unclear. Trimming took off 3 bases at V and 5 bases at J, with 22 bases between the two ends. Germline assignment: CDR1 WNHNN and CDR2 SYGVQD (reference sequence). This CDR3 contains 17 residues. CDR3: CASSDTLSRDIRTEAFF. Written as DNA, the CDR3 is TGCGCCAGCAGTGATACCCTCTCCCGGGATATCAGGACTGAAGCTTTCTTT.

V and J are TRBV2 and TRBJ1-1; the D is unclear. Germline CDR1 reads SNHLY; CDR2 reads FYNNEI. Trimming cost V 9 bases and J 1 base, with 9 bases left between them. The CDR3 has 12 residues. CDR3 region: CARGTQNTEAFF. For the CDR3, the DNA is TGTGCCAGAGGAACCCAGAACACTGAAGCTTTCTTT.

There are a few counts of this clone. J is TRBJ2-7 and V is TRBV27; 13 bases fit TRBD2. V lost 8 bases, J lost 3 bases, and 10 bases stayed unmatched. The CDR3 consists of 16 residues. The germline V gene has CDR1 MNHEY and CDR2 SMNVEV (reference sequence). The CDR3 spells CASWPSGLAGVYEQYF. The CDR3 DNA reads TGTGCCAGCTGGCCCTCAGGACTAGCGGGAGTCTACGAGCAGTACTTC.

The chain joins TRBV5-6 to TRBJ2-5; 13 bases are a match to TRBD2. The CDR3 length is 16 residues. The V and J ends lost 3 bases and 0 bases, in that order; junction bases with no gene match: 2. CDR1 is SGHDT, CDR2 YYEEEE, per germline. The CDR3 protein is CASSYGTSGNQETQYF. The CDR3 nucleotides are TGTGCCAGCAGCTACGGGACTAGCGGGAACCAAGAGACCCAGTACTTC.

This chain connects TRBV19 to TRBJ1-1; tentatively, D is TRBD1 (5 bases). Germline V gene lookup returns CDR1 LNHDA and CDR2 SQIVND (reference sequence). The CDR3 sequence is 17 residues long. The ends were cut back, 3 bases at V and 6 bases at J, with 23 bases in the middle. CDR3 sequence reads: CASSIRPGAGRESEAFF. The CDR3 coding sequence is TGTGCCAGTAGTATTCGGCCCGGAGCAGGGAGAGAATCTGAAGCTTTCTTT.

This rearrangement joins TRBV10-3 to TRBJ2-5, with D possibly TRBD1 on 6 matching bases. V shed 4 bases and J shed 4 bases, with 16 bases lying between them. The CDR3 has 15 residues. Germline V gene sequence: CDR1 ENHRY, CDR2 SYGVKD. The CDR3 region is CAISVWAGDGETQYF. The CDR3 DNA sequence: TGTGCCATCAGTGTCTGGGCAGGGGACGGAGAGACCCAGTACTTC.

J is TRBJ2-1 and V is TRBV11-3; possibly TRBD2 for D (6 bases). Germline V gene data show CDR1 as SGHNT and CDR2 as YENEEA. The V gene lost 3 bases and the J gene lost 8 bases, with 11 bases spanning the gap. This CDR3 comprises 13 residues. The CDR3 DNA follows: TGTGCCAGCAGCTTTACTAGCACATATGAGCAGTTCTTC. Protein product: CASSFTSTYEQFF.

The J gene is TRBJ2-5, the V gene TRBV28; D is perhaps TRBD1 (6 bases). Per germline, CDR1 MDHEN and CDR2 SYDVKM. V lost 6 bases to trimming and J lost 2 bases, with 16 bases between them. The CDR3 runs 15 residues. CDR3 protein: CASRAGQTVQETQYF. CDR3 sequence (DNA): TGTGCCAGCAGGGCCGGACAGACCGTTCAAGAGACCCAGTACTTC.

The chain recombines TRBV6-5 with TRBJ1-4; D is unresolved. The V end was cut by 0 bases, the J end by 7 bases, with 12 bases between. The CDR3 covers 15 residues. Germline V CDR1 and CDR2: MNHEY, SVGAGI. CDR3 nucleotides: TGTGCCAGCAGTTACTCGCTCCGGGCCCTTGAAAAACTGTTTTTT. This sequence encodes CASSYSLRALEKLFF.

The V gene is TRBV18, the J gene TRBJ1-4, with 7 bases matching TRBD1. Trimming at V came to 4 bases and at J to 7 bases, leaving 6 bases not matched to a gene. The CDR3 contains 14 residues. Germline CDR1 is KGHSH and CDR2 is LQKENI. The CDR3 DNA is TGTGCCAGCTCACGGTCCCGGGACAGTGAAAAACTGTTTTTT. This gives the protein CASSRSRDSEKLFF. The entire variable domain, with the rest obtained from reference TRBV18 and TRBJ1-4, is as follows: NAGVMQNPRHLVRRRGQEARLRCSPMKGHSHVYWYRQLPEEGLKFMVYLQKENIIDESGMPKERFSAEFPKEGPSILRIQQVVRGDSAAYFCASSRSRDSEKLFFGSGTQLSVL.